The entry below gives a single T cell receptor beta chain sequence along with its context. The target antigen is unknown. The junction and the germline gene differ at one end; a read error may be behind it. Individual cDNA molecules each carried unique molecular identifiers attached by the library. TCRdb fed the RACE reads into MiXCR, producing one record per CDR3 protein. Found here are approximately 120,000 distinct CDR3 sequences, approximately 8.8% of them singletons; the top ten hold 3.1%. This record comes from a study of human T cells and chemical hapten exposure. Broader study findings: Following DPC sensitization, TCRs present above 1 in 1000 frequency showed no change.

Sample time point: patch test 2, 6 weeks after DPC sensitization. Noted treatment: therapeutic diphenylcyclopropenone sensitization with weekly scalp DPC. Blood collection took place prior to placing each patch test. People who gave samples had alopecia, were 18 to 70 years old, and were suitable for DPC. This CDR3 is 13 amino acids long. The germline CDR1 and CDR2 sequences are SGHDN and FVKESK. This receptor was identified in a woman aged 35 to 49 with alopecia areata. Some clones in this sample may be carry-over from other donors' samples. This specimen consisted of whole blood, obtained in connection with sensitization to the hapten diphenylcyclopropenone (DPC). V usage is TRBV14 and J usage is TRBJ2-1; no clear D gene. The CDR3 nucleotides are TGTGCCACCCCACAACGACAACGGAATGGGCAGTTCTTC. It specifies CATPQRQRNGQFF.